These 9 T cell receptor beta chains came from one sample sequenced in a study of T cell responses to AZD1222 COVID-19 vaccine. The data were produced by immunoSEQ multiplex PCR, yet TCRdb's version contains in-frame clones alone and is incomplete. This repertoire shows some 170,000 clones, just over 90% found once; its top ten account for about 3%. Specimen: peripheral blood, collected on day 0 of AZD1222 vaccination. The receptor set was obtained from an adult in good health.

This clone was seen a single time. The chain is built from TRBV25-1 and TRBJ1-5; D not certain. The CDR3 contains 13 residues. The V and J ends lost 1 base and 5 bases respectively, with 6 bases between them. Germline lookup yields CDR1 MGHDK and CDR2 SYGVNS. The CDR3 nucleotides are TGTGCCAGCAGTGAATCAGGTGATCAGCCCCAGCATTTT. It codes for CASSESGDQPQHF.

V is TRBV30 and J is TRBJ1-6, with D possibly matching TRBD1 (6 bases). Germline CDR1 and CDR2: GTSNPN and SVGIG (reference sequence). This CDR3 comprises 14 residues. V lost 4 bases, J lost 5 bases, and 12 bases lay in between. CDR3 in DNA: TGTGCCTGGAAAATGGACAGACATAATTCACCCCTCCACTTT. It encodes CAWKMDRHNSPLHF.

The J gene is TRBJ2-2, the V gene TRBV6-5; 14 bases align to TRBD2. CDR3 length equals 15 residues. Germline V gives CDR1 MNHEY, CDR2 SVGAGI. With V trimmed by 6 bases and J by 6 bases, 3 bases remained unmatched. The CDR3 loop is CASRPGLAGAGELFF. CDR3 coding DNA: TGTGCCAGCAGGCCGGGACTAGCGGGAGCCGGGGAGCTGTTTTTT.

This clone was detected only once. CDR3 in amino acids: CASSADRGNTEAFF. The DNA for the CDR3 is TGTGCCAGCAGCGCGGACAGGGGAAACACTGAAGCTTTCTTT. The chain combines TRBV5-4 with TRBJ1-1; 9 bases line up with TRBD1. Germline V CDR1 and CDR2: SGHNT, YYREEE (reference sequence). With 4 bases clipped from V and 2 bases from J, the junction kept 3 bases outside the gene matches. CDR3 size: 14 residues.

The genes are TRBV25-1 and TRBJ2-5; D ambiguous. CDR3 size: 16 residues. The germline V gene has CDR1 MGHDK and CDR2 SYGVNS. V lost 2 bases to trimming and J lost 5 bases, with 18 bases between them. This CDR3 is CASSEGVRSERETQYF. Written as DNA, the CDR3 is TGTGCCAGCAGTGAAGGGGTAAGATCGGAGAGGGAGACCCAGTACTTC.

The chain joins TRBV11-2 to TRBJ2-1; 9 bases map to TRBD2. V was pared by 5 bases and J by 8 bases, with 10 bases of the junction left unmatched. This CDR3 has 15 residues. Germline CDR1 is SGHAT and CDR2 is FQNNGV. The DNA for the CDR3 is TGTGCCAGCAGCCTAAGCGGGAGGAATGGTGATGAGCAGTTCTTC. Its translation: CASSLSGRNGDEQFF.

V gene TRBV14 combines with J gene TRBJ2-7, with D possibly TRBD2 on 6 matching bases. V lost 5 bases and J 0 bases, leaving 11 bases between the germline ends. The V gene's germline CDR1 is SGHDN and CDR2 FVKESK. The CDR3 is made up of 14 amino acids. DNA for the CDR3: TGTGCCAGCAGCAGCCGGGAGCCCTCCTACGAGCAGTACTTC. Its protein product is CASSSREPSYEQYF.

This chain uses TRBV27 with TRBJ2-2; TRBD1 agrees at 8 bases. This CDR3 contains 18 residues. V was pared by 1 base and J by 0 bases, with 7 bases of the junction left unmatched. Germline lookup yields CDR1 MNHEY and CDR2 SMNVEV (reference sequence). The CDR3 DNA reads TGTGCCAGCAGTTTATTTACAGGGGGAAGCGCGAACACCGGGGAGCTGTTTTTT. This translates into CASSLFTGGSANTGELFF.

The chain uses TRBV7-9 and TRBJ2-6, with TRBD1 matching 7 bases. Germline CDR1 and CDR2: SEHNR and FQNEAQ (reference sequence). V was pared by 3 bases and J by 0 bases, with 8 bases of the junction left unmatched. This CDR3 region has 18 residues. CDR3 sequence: CASSLPTGQHSGANVLTF. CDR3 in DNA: TGTGCCAGCAGCTTGCCTACGGGACAGCACTCTGGGGCCAACGTCCTGACTTTC.